Below, one T cell receptor beta chain is given with its context. MiXCR, applied by TCRdb to the RT-PCR reads, yields one record per CDR3 protein. The top ten clones hold roughly 3.9% of a sample with 650,000 to 800,000 distinct CDR3 sequences, about 14% of them seen once. J gave up 5 bases and V 4 bases, and 15 bases lay outside the gene matches. Germline V gene sequence: CDR1 SGHRS, CDR2 YFSETQ. The CDR3 has 18 amino acids. The chain couples TRBV5-1 to TRBJ2-3; 11 bases line up with TRBD2. This TCR was sampled from a female donor in good health, serving as a healthy control. Sequencing was performed on memory CD4+ T cells from blood. CDR3 region: CASSPFDSGRASGDTQYF. CDR3 nucleotide sequence: TGCGCCAGCAGCCCCTTTGATAGCGGGAGGGCCTCTGGAGATACGCAGTATTTT.